This T cell receptor (beta chain) was recovered during a study of blood T cells in healthy people across ages. Broader study findings: Any conclusive comparison of naive versus antigen-experienced cells was prevented by using unsorted PBMCs.

PCR was performed a second time for about 6 to 12 cycles using a sample-barcoded 5' primer and a J-beta primer mix. A 12-random-nucleotide template-switch adaptor tagged each cDNA molecule. TCRdb ran MiXCR on the 5' RACE reads and lists one entry per CDR3 protein. This table holds 950,000 to 1,200,000 distinct CDR3 sequences, about two fifths found once. The V segment lost 6 bases and the J segment 3 bases; nucleotides outside the gene matches: 5. The CDR3 consists of 15 residues. In this sample, this clonotype turned up a few times. Its target is unknown. This chain uses TRBV12-3 or TRBV12-4 with TRBJ1-4; 9 bases map to TRBD1. Material for sequencing was blood. This TCR was recovered from a man aged 18 to 29 in good health. In DNA, the CDR3 is TGTGCCAGCAGATTTACAGGGGGCCCTAATGAAAAACTGTTTTTT. As protein: CASRFTGGPNEKLFF.